This T cell receptor beta chain is from a study of blood T cell repertoires in COVID-19. About the study: The United States, Italy and Spain provided the acute and convalescent COVID-19 samples.

Authors' processing steps: Scientists estimated how many nucleated cells there were by amplifying reference gene primers. Data came from immunoSEQ multiplex PCR; TCRdb stores just in-frame clones and leaves some out. V, J and clone size reflect that table, while D and trimming were determined from the DNA. This sample has approximately 93,000 clones, with 88% found just once. V lost 5 bases to trimming and J lost 1 base; unmatched junction nucleotides: 0. The length of the CDR3 is 14 residues. Germline lookup yields CDR1 SGHTS and CDR2 YDEGEE. The specimen sequenced was peripheral blood. V usage is TRBV5-8 and J usage is TRBJ1-4; 9 bases are a match to TRBD1. The sequence was obtained from a man aged 45-65 years with COVID-19, enrolled during active disease. CDR3 protein: CASRDRGTNEKLFF. The CDR3, as DNA: TGTGCCAGCAGGGACAGGGGAACTAATGAAAAACTGTTTTTT.